What follows are 6 T cell receptor beta chains derived from one specimen sequenced in a study of T cells in narcolepsy. Produced via immunoSEQ multiplex PCR; TCRdb's table is partial and in-frame only. The sample gives approximately 32,000 clones, around 87% of which show up once; about 0.79% is in the top ten. Sequencing input: CD45RA- memory CD4+ T cells from PBMCs. Receptors originate from a human donor with narcolepsy.

The V and J genes are TRBV13 and TRBJ2-3; perhaps D is TRBD1 or TRBD2 (5 bases each). The CDR3 runs to 17 residues. Germline V CDR1 and CDR2: PRHDT, FYEKMQ (reference sequence). V was pared by 2 bases and J by 2 bases, with 17 bases between. Written as DNA, the CDR3 is TGTGCCAGCAGCTTATCCTTACCGGGGCGGGCCACAGATACGCAGTATTTT. As protein: CASSLSLPGRATDTQYF.

The chain links TRBV7-8 to TRBJ2-7; no definite D call. Trimming pared 2 bases from V and 4 bases from J, leaving 3 bases between. Germline V lookup: CDR1 SGHVS, CDR2 FQNEAQ. The CDR3 consists of 11 residues. CDR3 amino acids: CASSLSYEQYF. In nucleotides, the CDR3 is TGTGCCAGCAGCTTATCTTACGAGCAGTACTTC.

The chain is built from TRBV7-8 and TRBJ2-2; D gene uncertain. The germline gives CDR1 SGHVS, CDR2 FQNEAQ. The V and J ends lost 5 bases and 4 bases respectively, with 8 bases between them. This CDR3 region has 13 residues. The CDR3 DNA follows: TGTGCCAGCAGCCTCCTATCCACCGGGGAGCTGTTTTTT. This codes for CASSLLSTGELFF.

The sample holds one count of this clone. J is TRBJ2-2 and V is TRBV11-2; TRBD1 or TRBD2 may be the D gene (5 bases each). The V and J ends lost 5 bases and 0 bases respectively, with 10 bases between them. The germline V gene encodes CDR1 SGHAT and CDR2 FQNNGV. The CDR3 length is 15 residues. The CDR3 protein is CASSPRGANTGELFF. The CDR3 bases are TGTGCCAGCAGCCCGAGGGGCGCGAACACCGGGGAGCTGTTTTTT.

The chain uses TRBV7-2 and TRBJ2-7; no firm D call. The CDR3 sequence is 14 residues long. Germline values: CDR1 SGHTA, CDR2 FQGNSA. V lost 1 base, J lost 1 base, and 8 bases lay in between. In nucleotides, the CDR3 is TGTGCCAGCAGCTTAGTGGCCGGGTCCTACGAGCAGTACTTC. Protein: CASSLVAGSYEQYF.

The chain combines TRBV10-1 with TRBJ2-5; tentative D call: TRBD2 (6 bases). V was cut by 6 bases and J by 5 bases, with 25 bases left in between. This CDR3 is built from 17 residues. The germline gives CDR1 WNHNN, CDR2 SYGVQD (reference sequence). CDR3 in DNA: TGCGCCAGCAGCCCCACCGGGAAGGGGAGGCCCGTGGAGACCCAGTACTTC. This translates into CASSPTGKGRPVETQYF.